Listed below are T cell receptor beta chains from one sample, sequenced in a study of identifying expanded T cells in peripheral blood. Profiling relied on immunoSEQ multiplex PCR, and the TCRdb table lists in-frame clones only, not all of them. The table lists approximately 86,000 clones, approximately 81% of them singletons. Sequencing input: blood. The receptor source for this set is a person between 18 and 75 years old in good health. Both conserved end residues are part of each CDR3. A D gene is named only where the DNA matches it firmly. The listing skips clone size in some rows; elsewhere it reads once, few, many or a size class.

d_call	clone_size	j_call	v_call	cdr3_aa	cdr3_nt
-	-	TRBJ1-1	TRBV18	CASSPPPGGLEAFF	TGTGCCAGCTCACCACCACCTGGGGGTCTCGAAGCTTTCTTT
TRBD2	-	TRBJ2-7	TRBV10-2	CASSGVSGEHEQYF	TGCGCCAGCAGTGGTGTTAGCGGGGAGCACGAGCAGTACTTC
-	-	TRBJ1-1	TRBV27	CASSSYRLTEAFF	TGTGCCAGCAGTTCATACAGGTTGACTGAAGCTTTCTTT
-	-	TRBJ2-3	TRBV9	CASSPDGAADTQYF	TGTGCCAGCAGCCCCGACGGGGCCGCAGATACGCAGTATTTT
-	-	TRBJ2-2	TRBV7-2	CASSFGRRELFF	TGTGCCAGCAGCTTCGGAAGGCGGGAGCTGTTTTTT
-	-	TRBJ2-3	TRBV7-2	CASSLARGDTQYF	TGTGCCAGCAGCTTAGCGCGAGGAGATACGCAGTATTTT
-	-	TRBJ1-5	TRBV27	CASSLSWGASNQPQHF	TGTGCCAGCAGTTTGAGTTGGGGGGCAAGCAATCAGCCCCAGCATTTT
TRBD1	-	TRBJ1-6	TRBV7-9	CASSSGGYNSPLHF	TGTGCCAGCAGCTCAGGGGGCTATAATTCACCCCTCCACTTT
-	-	TRBJ1-5	TRBV18	CASSPDRGQPQHF	TGTGCCAGCTCACCAGATAGGGGCCAGCCCCAGCATTTT
TRBD2	-	TRBJ2-5	TRBV30	CAWWGGSETQYF	TGTGCCTGGTGGGGGGGTTCAGAGACCCAGTACTTC
-	-	TRBJ1-1	TRBV7-2	CASSPLPGGDTEAFF	TGTGCCAGCAGCCCCCTCCCCGGCGGGGACACTGAAGCTTTCTTT
-	-	TRBJ2-2	TRBV27	CASSFNRQAGELFF	TGTGCCAGCAGTTTTAATCGTCAGGCCGGGGAGCTGTTTTTT
-	-	TRBJ1-1	TRBV11-3	CASSLEESTEAFF	TGTGCCAGCAGCTTAGAGGAAAGCACTGAAGCTTTCTTT
-	-	TRBJ2-7	TRBV5-4	CASSLQKGQSSYEQYF	TGTGCCAGCAGCTTGCAAAAGGGGCAGAGCTCCTACGAGCAGTACTTC
-	few	TRBJ1-2	TRBV11-2	CASSLIRAGGYTF	TGTGCCAGCAGCTTAATCCGGGCCGGTGGCTACACCTTC
TRBD1	-	TRBJ2-3	TRBV7-6	CASSLRQGVSVDTQYF	TGTGCCAGCAGCTTACGGCAGGGGGTTTCCGTAGATACGCAGTATTTT
TRBD1	-	TRBJ1-1	TRBV11-2	CASSSHRGRSDTEAFF	TGTGCCAGCAGTTCACACAGGGGGCGATCGGACACTGAAGCTTTCTTT
-	-	TRBJ1-5	TRBV19	CASSRTGFGSLSSNQPQHF	TGTGCCAGTAGTCGCACAGGGTTCGGTTCTTTAAGTAGCAATCAGCCCCAGCATTTT
-	-	TRBJ1-1	TRBV7-2	CASSFKGGAEAFF	TGTGCCAGCAGCTTCAAAGGAGGGGCTGAAGCTTTCTTT
TRBD1	-	TRBJ1-5	TRBV14	CASSQDKGQGGNQPQHF	TGTGCCAGCAGCCAAGATAAGGGACAGGGGGGCAATCAGCCCCAGCATTTT
-	-	TRBJ2-1	TRBV5-1	CASSLAVGIEQFF	TGCGCCAGCAGCTTGGCCGTTGGGATTGAGCAGTTCTTC
-	-	TRBJ2-7	TRBV11-3	CASTNDSTASYEQYF	TGTGCCAGCACAAACGACAGTACCGCTTCCTACGAGCAGTACTTC
TRBD2	-	TRBJ2-1	TRBV9	CASSPRGRGDYNEQFF	TGTGCCAGCAGCCCGAGAGGGCGGGGGGACTACAATGAGCAGTTCTTC
-	-	TRBJ2-3	TRBV9	CASNKGGTDTQYF	TGTGCCAGTAATAAAGGTGGCACAGATACGCAGTATTTT
TRBD1	once	TRBJ2-1	TRBV6-5	CASSYSILAGGNEQFF	TGTGCCAGCAGTTACTCGATTCTGGCAGGGGGAAATGAGCAGTTCTTC
TRBD1	-	TRBJ1-4	TRBV25-1	CASSEFSGQINEKLFF	TGTGCCAGCAGTGAATTTTCGGGACAGATTAATGAAAAACTGTTTTTT
-	-	TRBJ2-7	TRBV9	CASSVGGLPYEQYF	TGTGCCAGCAGCGTAGGGGGCCTCCCCTACGAGCAGTACTTC
-	-	TRBJ2-1	TRBV7-7	CASSLGGGSGEQFF	TGTGCCAGCAGCTTAGGAGGGGGGTCGGGTGAGCAGTTCTTC
-	-	TRBJ2-7	TRBV29-1	CSVDQGSEQYF	TGCAGCGTTGACCAGGGGAGCGAGCAGTACTTC
-	-	TRBJ2-3	TRBV5-1	CASSQDRRPGTQYF	TGCGCCAGCAGTCAAGACAGGAGGCCAGGTACGCAGTATTTT
TRBD1	-	TRBJ1-1	TRBV5-6	CASSLDGQGAFTEAFF	TGTGCCAGCAGCTTGGATGGACAGGGGGCTTTCACTGAAGCTTTCTTT
TRBD1	-	TRBJ1-2	TRBV9	CASSVGGPGQGFGYGYTF	TGTGCCAGCAGCGTAGGAGGGCCGGGACAGGGCTTCGGCTATGGCTACACCTTC